One and the same sample provided the 27 T cell receptor beta chains below, sequenced in a study of tumor-infiltrating lymphocytes in localized non-small cell lung cancer. The table came from immunoSEQ multiplex PCR; TCRdb's copy has only in-frame clones and leaves some out. The sample carries some 13,000 clones, around four fifths recorded once. The specimen sequenced was uninvolved lung tissue not adjacent to the tumor. The receptors were gathered from a human donor with non-small cell lung cancer.

This sequence joins TRBV6-5 and TRBJ1-2, with 8 nucleotides matching TRBD1. The CDR3 runs to 13 residues. The V segment lost 10 bases and the J segment 0 bases; nucleotides outside the gene matches: 4. Germline V gene lookup returns CDR1 MNHEY and CDR2 SVGAGI. The CDR3 DNA reads as TGTGCCACCTCGACAGGGGCTAACTATGGCTACACCTTC. It encodes CATSTGANYGYTF.

CDR3 sequence reads: CASSIGGAGTYEQYF. The CDR3 region has the DNA TGTGCCAGTAGTATCGGCGGGGCAGGGACCTACGAGCAGTACTTC. The gene calls are TRBV19 and TRBJ2-7, with a possible D match to TRBD2 (6 bases). Germline CDR1 and CDR2: LNHDA and SQIVND (reference sequence). The CDR3 is 15 residues long. Trimming removed 3 bases from V and 2 bases from J, with 14 bases in between. The whole variable domain, remainder taken from reference TRBV19 and TRBJ2-7, is DGGITQSPKYLFRKEGQNVTLSCEQNLNHDAMYWYRQDPGQGLRLIYYSQIVNDFQKGDIAEGYSVSREKKESFPLTVTSAQKNPTAFYLCASSIGGAGTYEQYFGPGTRLTVT.

This clone was detected a few times. The chain is built from TRBV6-1 and TRBJ1-6; perhaps TRBD1 as D (5 bases). Germline V lookup: CDR1 MNHNS, CDR2 SASEGT. The V end lost 3 bases, the J end lost 9 bases, and 12 bases lay between the germline ends. This CDR3 spans 14 amino acids. The CDR3 DNA reads TGTGCCAGCAGTGATGGGACTGACACTTCACCCCTCCACTTT. Residues: CASSDGTDTSPLHF.

The rearrangement uses TRBV5-6 and TRBJ2-7; D might be TRBD1 or TRBD2, each matching 5 bases. The germline V and J ends were trimmed by 4 bases and 9 bases, with 14 bases remaining between them. The CDR3 is made up of 12 amino acids. The germline gives CDR1 SGHDT, CDR2 YYEEEE. DNA for the CDR3: TGTGCCAGCAGCCGAGAGGGGCCTGGGCAGTACTTC. It specifies CASSREGPGQYF.

V gene TRBV27 combines with J gene TRBJ1-2; tentative D call: TRBD1 (6 bases). The V gene's germline CDR1 is MNHEY and CDR2 SMNVEV (reference sequence). V lost 4 bases to trimming and J lost 4 bases, with 13 bases between them. The CDR3 extends over 14 amino acids. The CDR3 sequence is CASSSDRFGYGYTF. CDR3 coding DNA: TGTGCCAGCAGTTCGGACAGATTTGGCTATGGCTACACCTTC.

The V and J genes are TRBV25-1 and TRBJ2-3; 15 nucleotides match TRBD2. This CDR3 has 18 residues. V shed 2 bases and J 3 bases; nucleotides not matched to a gene: 6. In germline, CDR1 is MGHDK, CDR2 SYGVNS. For the CDR3, the DNA is TGTGCCAGCAGTGAAAGGCCCGGGACTAGCGGGAGGACAGATACGCAGTATTTT. Translation gives CASSERPGTSGRTDTQYF.

The chain carries TRBV30 and TRBJ2-5; 7 positions match TRBD1. The J segment lost 7 bases and the V segment lost 4 bases, leaving 9 bases of the junction unmatched. Germline CDR1 GTSNPN, CDR2 SVGIG (reference sequence). The CDR3 covers 13 residues. The CDR3 here is CAWTKGAGGTQYF. The CDR3 coding sequence is TGTGCCTGGACGAAGGGGGCAGGGGGGACCCAGTACTTC.

The rearrangement uses TRBV14 and TRBJ1-1, with 10 bases fitting TRBD1. There are 15 residues in the CDR3. Germline assignment: CDR1 SGHDN and CDR2 FVKESK. J lost 4 bases, V lost 5 bases, and 7 bases had no gene match. CDR3 nucleotides: TGTGCCAGCAGCACTCGGACAGGGGGAGTCACTGAAGCTTTCTTT. Translation gives CASSTRTGGVTEAFF. The whole variable domain, filled in from reference TRBV14 and TRBJ1-1, reads EAGVTQFPSHSVIEKGQTVTLRCDPISGHDNLYWYRRVMGKEIKFLLHFVKESKQDESGMPNNRFLAERTGGTYSTLKVQPAELEDSGVYFCASSTRTGGVTEAFFGQGTRLTVV.

The V and J genes are TRBV5-6 and TRBJ2-7, with a possible D match to TRBD1 (5 bases). This CDR3 has 13 residues. CDR1 SGHDT and CDR2 YYEEEE come from the germline V gene. V lost 3 bases, J lost 0 bases, and 7 bases lay in between. The CDR3 bases are TGTGCCAGCAGCTACGACAGCTCCTACGAGCAGTACTTC. As protein: CASSYDSSYEQYF.

The CDR3 loop reads CASSLIPGGESTDTQYF. CDR3 coding DNA: TGTGCCAGCAGCTTAATTCCAGGGGGCGAGAGTACAGATACGCAGTATTTT. The chain employs TRBV7-8 and TRBJ2-3, with 8 bases lining up with TRBD1. The CDR3 loop spans 17 amino acids. Looked up from germline, CDR1 is SGHVS and CDR2 is FQNEAQ. V was pared by 2 bases and J by 3 bases, with 10 bases of the junction left unmatched.

CDR3 protein: CASSPLPGGQPQHF. For the CDR3, the DNA is TGTGCCAGCAGTCCATTACCGGGAGGCCAGCCCCAGCATTTT. V and J are TRBV6-6 and TRBJ1-5; no firm D call. The CDR3 is 14 residues long. V was trimmed by 5 bases and J by 7 bases, leaving 15 bases between them. Germline V gene lookup returns CDR1 MNHNY and CDR2 SVGAGI (reference sequence).

The CDR3 sequence is CASSIDRNGNTIYF. As DNA, the CDR3 is TGTGCCAGTAGTATAGACAGAAATGGAAACACCATATATTTT. This chain joins TRBV19 and TRBJ1-3; D uncertain. Germline V lookup: CDR1 LNHDA, CDR2 SQIVND (reference sequence). The CDR3 length is 14 residues. Trimming took off 0 bases at V and 3 bases at J, with 6 bases between the two ends.

CDR3 coding DNA: TGTGCCAGCAGCCTGGACAGGGGGAAGGGCGAGCAGTACTTC. This gives the protein CASSLDRGKGEQYF. The J gene is TRBJ2-7, the V gene TRBV6-5; 10 bases align to TRBD1. The germline V gene encodes CDR1 MNHEY and CDR2 SVGAGI. V shed 6 bases and J 6 bases; nucleotides not matched to a gene: 8. CDR3 length: 14 amino acids.

This sequence joins TRBV19 and TRBJ2-7; 9 bases are shared with TRBD1. In germline, CDR1 is LNHDA, CDR2 SQIVND (reference sequence). This CDR3 has 15 residues. J was trimmed by 0 bases and V by 5 bases; bases with no gene match: 5. The CDR3 bases are TGTGCCAGTAGTTCAGGGACAGGGAGCTCCTACGAGCAGTACTTC. This gives the protein CASSSGTGSSYEQYF.

The chain recombines TRBV30 with TRBJ2-3; D gene unclear. Trimming removed 5 bases from V and 2 bases from J, with 11 bases in between. CDR3 length: 13 residues. CDR1 and CDR2 from the germline V gene are GTSNPN and SVGIG (reference sequence). The CDR3 region is CAWVAGNTDTQYF. CDR3 nucleotide sequence: TGTGCCTGGGTGGCTGGCAACACAGATACGCAGTATTTT.

The genes are TRBV7-2 and TRBJ2-3; a possible D gene is TRBD1 (6 bases). V lost 6 bases to trimming and J lost 4 bases, with 17 bases between them. Per the germline V gene, CDR1 is SGHTA and CDR2 is FQGNSA. The CDR3 contains 15 residues. The CDR3 protein is CASSPGAGWPDTQYF. In nucleotides, the CDR3 is TGTGCCAGCAGTCCAGGGGCAGGGTGGCCAGATACGCAGTATTTT.

This chain joins TRBV19 and TRBJ2-2; D is possibly TRBD2 (6 bases). Trimming pared 8 bases from V and 6 bases from J, leaving 13 bases between. From germline, CDR1 is LNHDA and CDR2 SQIVND (reference sequence). This CDR3 has 13 residues. CDR3 region: CASSTRRAGELFF. CDR3 bases: TGTGCCAGTTCCACCCGGAGGGCCGGGGAGCTGTTTTTT.

The J gene is TRBJ1-4, the V gene TRBV5-1; D unclear. V was pared by 0 bases and J by 3 bases, with 6 bases between. Germline-derived CDR1 and CDR2 are SGHRS and YFSETQ. The CDR3 totals 14 residues. The CDR3 DNA reads TGCGCCAGCAGCTTGGGAGTAGCTAATGAAAAACTGTTTTTT. Translation gives CASSLGVANEKLFF.

The rearrangement joins TRBV29-1 to TRBJ2-7, with D maybe TRBD1 (6 bases). The ends were cut back, 6 bases at V and 7 bases at J, with 10 bases in the middle. The germline V gene has CDR1 SQVTM and CDR2 ANQGSEA. This CDR3 is built from 10 residues. As DNA, the CDR3 is TGCAGCGTGGGACAAGAAGAGCAGTACTTC. Translated: CSVGQEEQYF.

The V gene is TRBV19, the J gene TRBJ2-2; 10 positions agree with TRBD2. Losses at the gene ends were 4 bases for V and 1 base for J; bases not matched to a gene: 6. This CDR3 contains 17 residues. The V gene's germline CDR1 is LNHDA and CDR2 SQIVND (reference sequence). CDR3 sequence: CASSKGLAVLNTGELFF. The CDR3 nucleotides are TGTGCCAGTAGTAAAGGACTAGCGGTTCTGAACACCGGGGAGCTGTTTTTT.

J is TRBJ1-2 and V is TRBV13; 8 bases are a match to TRBD1. The trim removed 5 bases at V and 3 bases at J, leaving 11 bases unmatched. Germline V lookup: CDR1 PRHDT, CDR2 FYEKMQ (reference sequence). This CDR3 is built from 16 residues. CDR3 nucleotide sequence: TGTGCCAGCAGCGAAATGGGCAGGGGGCCCTACTATGGCTACACCTTC. Protein: CASSEMGRGPYYGYTF. Combining the CDR3 with reference TRBV13 and TRBJ1-2 gives the whole variable domain AAGVIQSPRHLIKEKRETATLKCYPIPRHDTVYWYQQGPGQDPQFLISFYEKMQSDKGSIPDRFSAQQFSDYHSELNMSSLELGDSALYFCASSEMGRGPYYGYTFGSGTRLTVV.

CDR3 bases: TGTGCCAGCAGCTTAGACAGGGTCAATGAGCAGTTCTTC. This gives the protein CASSLDRVNEQFF. The V and J genes are TRBV7-2 and TRBJ2-1; D is perhaps TRBD1 (6 bases). Germline V lookup: CDR1 SGHTA, CDR2 FQGNSA. Trimming removed 1 base at V and 6 bases at J, with 7 bases between. The CDR3 covers 13 residues.

This sequence joins TRBV30 and TRBJ2-3, with a possible D match to TRBD1 (5 bases). This CDR3 has 13 residues. V lost 8 bases, J lost 4 bases, and 16 bases lay in between. From germline, CDR1 is GTSNPN and CDR2 SVGIG (reference sequence). CDR3 amino acids: CARSPAGSDTQYF. The DNA for the CDR3 is TGTGCCCGATCTCCGGCAGGGTCAGATACGCAGTATTTT. Combining the CDR3 with reference TRBV30 and TRBJ2-3 gives the whole variable domain SQTIHQWPATLVQPVGSPLSLECTVEGTSNPNLYWYRQAAGRGLQLLFYSVGIGQISSEVPQNLSASRPQDRQFILSSKKLLLSDSGFYLCARSPAGSDTQYFGPGTRLTVL.

In this sample, this clone turned up a few times. The chain couples TRBV7-2 to TRBJ1-1; no clear D gene. The CDR3 runs to 14 residues. Trimming stripped 4 bases from V and 6 bases from J, with 15 bases between. Germline lookup yields CDR1 SGHTA and CDR2 FQGNSA. CDR3: CASSSNHGVAEAFF. CDR3 sequence (DNA): TGTGCCAGCAGCTCAAATCATGGGGTCGCTGAAGCTTTCTTT.

This chain connects TRBV30 to TRBJ2-7, with 8 bases aligning to TRBD1. Germline CDR1 GTSNPN, CDR2 SVGIG (reference sequence). This CDR3 comprises 13 residues. After removal of 5 bases from V and 6 bases from J, the junction contained 9 bases not matched to a gene. In DNA, the CDR3 is TGTGCCTGGCTGGACAGGGCCGGGACCGAGCAGTACTTC. Protein sequence: CAWLDRAGTEQYF.

V usage is TRBV29-1 and J usage is TRBJ2-7; D not certain. There are 13 residues in the CDR3. Germline CDR1 SQVTM, CDR2 ANQGSEA. Trimming cost V 6 bases and J 6 bases, with 18 bases left between them. Written as DNA, the CDR3 is TGCAGCGTCGCCCGTGGTGGGCAGTCCGAGCAGTACTTC. Its protein product is CSVARGGQSEQYF.

V gene TRBV19 combines with J gene TRBJ2-3; D is undetermined. V lost 1 base, J lost 0 bases, and 11 bases lay in between. Germline lookup yields CDR1 LNHDA and CDR2 SQIVND (reference sequence). This CDR3 region has 16 residues. The DNA of the CDR3 is TGTGCCAGTAGTATAGGAGGTTCCACGAGCACAGATACGCAGTATTTT. It is translated as CASSIGGSTSTDTQYF.